This T cell receptor (beta chain) was retrieved from a study of Graves' ophthalmopathy and Graves' hyperthyroidism. In its sample, this clonotype was seen many times. The germline CDR1 and CDR2 sequences are MNHEY and SVGAGI. With 4 bases clipped from V and 5 bases from J, the junction kept 4 bases outside the gene matches. This CDR3 region has 14 residues. For repertoire sequencing, the TCR beta CDR3 regions were amplified from RNA transcripts. Investigators did first-round RT-PCR with HTBI primers, then second-round multiplex PCR. Via MiXCR, TCRdb re-called the multiplex PCR reads, giving one row per CDR3 protein. This sample yields 300,000 to 500,000 distinct CDR3 sequences, of which roughly 15% are seen a single time; 5.5% to 8% belongs to the top ten.

This clonotype originated in a woman aged 18-35 years with stable Graves' hyperthyroidism. The rearrangement uses TRBV6-5 and TRBJ2-5, with TRBD1 matching 10 bases. The sample was peripheral blood. The CDR3 DNA follows: TGTGCCAGCAGTTGGACAGGGGGGACGGAGACCCAGTACTTC. Amino acid sequence: CASSWTGGTETQYF.